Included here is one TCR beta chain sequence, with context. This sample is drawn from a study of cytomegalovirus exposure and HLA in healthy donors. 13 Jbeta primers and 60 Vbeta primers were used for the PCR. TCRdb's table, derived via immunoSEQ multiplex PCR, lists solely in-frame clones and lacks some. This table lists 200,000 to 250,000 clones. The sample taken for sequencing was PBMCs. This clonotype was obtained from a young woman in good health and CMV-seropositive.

The CDR3, as DNA: TGCAGCGTTGAAGTCCAGCCAGGTACCTTCTTC. It encodes CSVEVQPGTFF. The chain recombines TRBV29-1 with TRBJ2-1; D is undetermined. Germline V gene sequence: CDR1 SQVTM, CDR2 ANQGSEA. V was clipped by 1 base and J by 16 bases, with 14 bases between them. This CDR3 is built from 11 residues.